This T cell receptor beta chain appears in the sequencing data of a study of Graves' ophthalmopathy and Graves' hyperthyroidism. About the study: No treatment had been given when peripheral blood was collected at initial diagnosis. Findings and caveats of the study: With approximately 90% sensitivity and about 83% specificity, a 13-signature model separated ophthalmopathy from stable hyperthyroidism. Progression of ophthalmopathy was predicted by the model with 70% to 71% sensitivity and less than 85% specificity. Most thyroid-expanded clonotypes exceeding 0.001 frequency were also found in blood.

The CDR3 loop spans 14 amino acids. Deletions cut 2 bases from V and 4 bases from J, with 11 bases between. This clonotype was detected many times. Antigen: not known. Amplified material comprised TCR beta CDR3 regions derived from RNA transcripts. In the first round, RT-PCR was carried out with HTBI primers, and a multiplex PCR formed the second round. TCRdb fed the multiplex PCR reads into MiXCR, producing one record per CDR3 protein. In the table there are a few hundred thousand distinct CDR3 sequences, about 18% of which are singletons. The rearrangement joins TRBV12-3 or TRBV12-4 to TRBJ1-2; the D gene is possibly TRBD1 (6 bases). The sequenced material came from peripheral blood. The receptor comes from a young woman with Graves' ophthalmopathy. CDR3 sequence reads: CASSLMQGTYGYTF. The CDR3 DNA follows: TGTGCCAGCAGTTTAATGCAGGGGACCTATGGCTACACCTTC.